This TCR beta chain was captured by sequencing in a study of radiotherapy plus CTLA-4 blockade in lung cancer. Study information: There were objective responses in 15% to 20% of patients, and over 25% had disease control.

This clone was recorded a few times. The antigen is unknown. The CDR3 runs 15 residues. CDR1 is SGHRS, CDR2 YFSETQ, per germline. Trimming cost V 1 base and J 4 bases, with 11 bases left between them. The study, taken as a whole, reports: Interferon-beta, together with early blood T cell clone dynamics, reportedly best predicted response. TCR clones originating in tumors grew in number in blood after radiotherapy plus ipilimumab.

This table comes from immunoSEQ multiplex PCR, and its TCRdb copy is limited to in-frame clones, with some not included. The table lists about 60,000 clones, approximately 67% of them singletons, with about 8.9% in the top ten. Focal radiation was given together with CTLA-4 blockade (ipilimumab) to patients with chemo-refractory metastatic non-small-cell lung cancer. The V gene is TRBV5-1, the J gene TRBJ2-2; a weak D match, TRBD1 (5 bases). The specimen was peripheral blood, collected from a patient treated with radiotherapy plus ipilimumab. The clonotype comes from a human donor with non-small cell lung cancer whose response to radiotherapy plus ipilimumab could not be evaluated. CDR3 DNA: TGCGCCAGCAGCTTGAGGGGCTTGGGCACCGGGGAGCTGTTTTTT. This codes for CASSLRGLGTGELFF.